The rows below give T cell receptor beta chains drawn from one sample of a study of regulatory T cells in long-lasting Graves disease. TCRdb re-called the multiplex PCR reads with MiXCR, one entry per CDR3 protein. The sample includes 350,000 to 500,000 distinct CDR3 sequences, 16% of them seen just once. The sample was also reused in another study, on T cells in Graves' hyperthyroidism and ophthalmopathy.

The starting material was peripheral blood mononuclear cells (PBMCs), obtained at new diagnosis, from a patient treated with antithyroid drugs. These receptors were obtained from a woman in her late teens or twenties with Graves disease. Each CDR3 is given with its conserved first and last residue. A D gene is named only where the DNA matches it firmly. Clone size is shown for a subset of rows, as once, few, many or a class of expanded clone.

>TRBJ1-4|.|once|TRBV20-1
TGCAGTGCTAGCCGGGATGCAACTAATGAAAAACTGTTTTTT
CSASRDATNEKLFF
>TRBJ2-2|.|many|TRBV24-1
TGTGCCACCACAGACCTTAACACCGGGGAGCTGTTTTTT
CATTDLNTGELFF
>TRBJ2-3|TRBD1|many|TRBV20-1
TGCAGTGCTGATTATACGACAGGGGGCACAGATACGCAGTATTTT
CSADYTTGGTDTQYF
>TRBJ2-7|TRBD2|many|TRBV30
TGTGCCTGGCCGTGGCGGGAGGGCCCCGAGCAGTACTTC
CAWPWREGPEQYF
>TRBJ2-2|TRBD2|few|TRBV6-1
TGTGCCAGCGAAAGGGTTAGCGGGGTCGGGGAGCTGTTTTTT
CASERVSGVGELFF
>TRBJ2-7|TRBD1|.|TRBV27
TGTGCCAGCAGTCCCTTGGGACAGTACGAGCAGTACTTC
CASSPLGQYEQYF
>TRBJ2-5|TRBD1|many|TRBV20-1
TGCAGTGCTAGAGATGGGCAGGGGGATGCGACCCAGTACTTC
CSARDGQGDATQYF
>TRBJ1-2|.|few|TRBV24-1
TGTGCCATAGGGGGTAACTATGGCTACACCTTC
CAIGGNYGYTF
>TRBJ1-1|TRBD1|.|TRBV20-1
TGCAGTGCTTGGGACAGGGGGTCGGGTGAAGCTTTCTTT
CSAWDRGSGEAFF
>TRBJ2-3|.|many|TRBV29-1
TGCAGCGTTGAGGGCGGTAGCACAGATACGCAGTATTTT
CSVEGGSTDTQYF
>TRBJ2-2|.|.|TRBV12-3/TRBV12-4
TGTGCCAGCAGGTCCGGGACCAACACCGGGGAGCTGTTTTTT
CASRSGTNTGELFF
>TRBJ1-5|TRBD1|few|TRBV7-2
TGTGCCAGCAGCTTAGCCTCACAGGGGGCGAGGCAGCCCCAGCATTTT
CASSLASQGARQPQHF
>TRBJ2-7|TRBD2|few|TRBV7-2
TGTGCCAGCAGCTTAAGAGCGGGAGGGTCCTACGAGCAGTACTTC
CASSLRAGGSYEQYF
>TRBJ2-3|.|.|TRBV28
TGTGCCAGCAGTTTACGGCCTTGCGGGGTCACAGATACACAGTATTTT
CASSLRPCGVTDTQYF
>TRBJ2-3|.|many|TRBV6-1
TGTGCCAGCACCGCGGGGTGGGGCGCAGATACGCAGTATTTT
CASTAGWGADTQYF
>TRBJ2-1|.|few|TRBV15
TGTGCCACCAGCAGGGAGGGCCTCTATGAGCAGTTCTTC
CATSREGLYEQFF